This T cell receptor (beta chain) was recorded in a study of T-cell reconstitution after alpha-beta-depleted transplantation in children. The authors prepared the TCRbeta library with unique molecular identifiers. MiXCR was run by TCRdb on the PCR reads, yielding one entry per CDR3 protein. The table includes about 360,000 distinct CDR3 sequences, approximately 12% detected once. This clonotype was seen a few times. CDR3 length equals 13 residues. Trimming stripped 8 bases from V and 0 bases from J, with 10 bases between. Germline V gives CDR1 ENHRY, CDR2 SYGVKD. The chain links TRBV10-3 to TRBJ1-1; weak D call: TRBD1 (5 bases). This TCR was sampled from a human donor who donated a stem cell graft to a child with Fanconi anemia. The source was PBMCs, collected from the stem cell graft. This chain's CDR3 is CAIEAGLNTEAFF. The CDR3 region has the DNA TGTGCCATCGAGGCAGGGTTGAACACTGAAGCTTTCTTT.